A selection of T cell receptor beta chains follows, all from one sample in a study of vaccination effects on CD4 cells after COVID-19. These receptors have no identified antigens. Generated by immunoSEQ multiplex PCR, the TCRdb table keeps only in-frame clones and is missing some. Of about 64,000 clones listed, about 73% are singletons. Sequenced here: CD4+ T cells from PBMCs cultured with HCoV-OC43 spike peptides, sampled after COVID-19 vaccination. These receptors came from a human donor who received a COVID-19 vaccine. Both conserved end residues are trimmed from each CDR3.

V gene	J gene	CDR3 length	CDR3 protein
TRBV7-3	TRBJ1-6	11	ASSLWVDSPLH
TRBV30	TRBJ1-3	16	AWRRSPGQVFSGNTIY
TRBV12-3/TRBV12-4	TRBJ1-2	11	ASSLSGAGGYT
TRBV4-1	TRBJ2-3	14	ASSARGQDRTDTQY
TRBV5-1	TRBJ1-6	13	ASSFEGGRNSPLH
TRBV19	TRBJ1-1	12	ASSNRVSNTEAF
TRBV25-1	TRBJ1-3	13	ASSEPGGPGNTIY
TRBV4-1	TRBJ1-2	15	ASSQARTGDLSGGYT
TRBV24-1	TRBJ2-3	12	ATSDPGQSDTQY
TRBV3-1/TRBV3-2	TRBJ1-2	12	ASSQGGLHYGYT
TRBV4-1	TRBJ2-5	14	ASSSSGSRGGETQY
TRBV5-5	TRBJ1-4	12	ASSPGLANEKLF
TRBV28	TRBJ1-2	13	ASGETRDREGGYT
TRBV7-3	TRBJ1-1	11	ASKAVMNTEAF
TRBV18	TRBJ2-5	13	ASSLGLPSQETQY
TRBV6-1	TRBJ1-4	13	ASSDLQGAGEKLF
TRBV6-5	TRBJ1-5	12	ASSYSFEIKTQH
TRBV29-1	TRBJ1-4	11	SVRLETNEKLF
TRBV5-6	TRBJ2-5	13	ASSSAVGYQETQY
TRBV29-1	TRBJ2-5	13	SVEPTSGGQETQY
TRBV28	TRBJ1-4	13	ASSLSQGRVGKLF
TRBV5-1	TRBJ1-1	12	ASSLAAANTEAF
TRBV6-5	TRBJ2-2	11	ASSFSEARELF
TRBV9	TRBJ2-5	11	ASSSSLGETQY
TRBV6-6	TRBJ2-5	11	ASVEGTWETQY
TRBV7-9	TRBJ1-2	12	ASSLGGTLYGYT
TRBV5-1	TRBJ2-3	11	ASSLDLEDTQY
TRBV2	TRBJ1-3	12	ASANLDGRNTIY
TRBV7-2	TRBJ2-1	17	ASSPHAPRERGAYSGQF
TRBV5-1	TRBJ2-3	11	ASSLGQGNTQY
TRBV6-1	TRBJ1-4	12	ASSEPGVNEKLF
TRBV5-1	TRBJ2-1	14	ASSFSESGSYNEQF
TRBV3-1/TRBV3-2	TRBJ2-2	11	ASSLRDTGELF
TRBV7-8	TRBJ1-4	13	ASSFRESTNEKLF
TRBV30	TRBJ1-4	12	AQRPRTTNEKLF
TRBV10-3	TRBJ2-5	11	AISQTSGETQY
TRBV6-2/TRBV6-3	TRBJ2-5	12	ASSYSRLQETQY
TRBV19	TRBJ1-1	11	ASSIQRNTEAF
TRBV30	TRBJ1-3	11	AWSVNKRNTIY
TRBV2	TRBJ1-5	12	ASSQGRQNQPQH
TRBV19	TRBJ1-1	11	ASGRGLPTEAF
TRBV5-6	TRBJ2-1	13	ASSSLGATINEQF
TRBV23-1	TRBJ1-1	13	ASSHPDKLNTEAF
TRBV19	TRBJ1-4	13	ASSTQGGTNEKLF
TRBV29-1	TRBJ1-3	11	SGATGWGNTIY
TRBV10-3	TRBJ1-2	10	AIMGQTYGYT
TRBV2	TRBJ1-2	12	ASSEEEGIRGYT